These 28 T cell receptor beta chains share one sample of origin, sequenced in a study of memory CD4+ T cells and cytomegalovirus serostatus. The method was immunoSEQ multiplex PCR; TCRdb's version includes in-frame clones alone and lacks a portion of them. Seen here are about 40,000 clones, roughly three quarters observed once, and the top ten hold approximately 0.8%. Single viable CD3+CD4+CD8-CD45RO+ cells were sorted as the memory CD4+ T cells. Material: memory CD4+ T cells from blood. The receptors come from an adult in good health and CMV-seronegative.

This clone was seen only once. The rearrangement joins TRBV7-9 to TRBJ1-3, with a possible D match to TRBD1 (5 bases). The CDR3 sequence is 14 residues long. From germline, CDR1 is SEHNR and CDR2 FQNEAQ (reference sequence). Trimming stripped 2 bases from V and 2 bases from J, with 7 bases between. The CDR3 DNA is TGTGCCAGCAGCTTATCAGGGACTGGAAACACCATATATTTT. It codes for CASSLSGTGNTIYF.

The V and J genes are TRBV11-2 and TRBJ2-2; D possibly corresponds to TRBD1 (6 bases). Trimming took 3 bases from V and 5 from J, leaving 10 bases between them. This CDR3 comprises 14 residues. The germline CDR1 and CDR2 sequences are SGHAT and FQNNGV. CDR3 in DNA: TGTGCCAGCAGCTTCTTTCAGGGGACCGGGGAGCTGTTTTTT. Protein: CASSFFQGTGELFF.

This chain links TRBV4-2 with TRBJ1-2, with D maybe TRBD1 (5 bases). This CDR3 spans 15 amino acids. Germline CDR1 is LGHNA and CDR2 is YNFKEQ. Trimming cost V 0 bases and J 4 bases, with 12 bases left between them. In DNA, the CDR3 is TGTGCCAGCAGCCAAGATCCCCGGGACCGCTATGGCTACACCTTC. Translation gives CASSQDPRDRYGYTF.

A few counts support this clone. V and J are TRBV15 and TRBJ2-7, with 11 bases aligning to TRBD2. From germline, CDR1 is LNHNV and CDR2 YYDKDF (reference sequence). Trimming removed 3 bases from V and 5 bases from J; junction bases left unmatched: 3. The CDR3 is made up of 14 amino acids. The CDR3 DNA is TGTGCCACCAGCAGGACTAGCGGGGTCGACGAGCAGTACTTC. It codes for CATSRTSGVDEQYF.

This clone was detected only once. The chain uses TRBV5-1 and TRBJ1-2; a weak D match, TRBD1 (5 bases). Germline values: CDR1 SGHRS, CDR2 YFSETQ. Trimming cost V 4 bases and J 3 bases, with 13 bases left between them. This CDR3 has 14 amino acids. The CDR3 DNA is TGCGCCAGCAGCCCCGAGACGGGACACTATGGCTACACCTTC. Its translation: CASSPETGHYGYTF. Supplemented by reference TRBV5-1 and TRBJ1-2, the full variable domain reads KAGVTQTPRYLIKTRGQQVTLSCSPISGHRSVSWYQQTPGQGLQFLFEYFSETQRNKGNFPGRFSGRQFSNSRSEMNVSTLELGDSALYLCASSPETGHYGYTFGSGTRLTVV.

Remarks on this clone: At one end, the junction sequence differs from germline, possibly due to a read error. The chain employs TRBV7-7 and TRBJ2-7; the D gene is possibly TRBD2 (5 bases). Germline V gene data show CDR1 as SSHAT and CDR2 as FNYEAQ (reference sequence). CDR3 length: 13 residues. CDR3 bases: TGTGCTAGCAGCCTACGGTGGGGAGACGAGCAGTACTTC. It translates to CASSLRWGDEQYF.

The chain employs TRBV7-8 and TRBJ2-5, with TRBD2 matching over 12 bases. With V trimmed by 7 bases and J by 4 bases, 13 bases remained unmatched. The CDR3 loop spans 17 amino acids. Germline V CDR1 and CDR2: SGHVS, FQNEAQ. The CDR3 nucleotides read TGTGCCAGCACCCAAACTAGCGGGGGGTCTGTGGGAGAGACCCAGTACTTC. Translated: CASTQTSGGSVGETQYF.

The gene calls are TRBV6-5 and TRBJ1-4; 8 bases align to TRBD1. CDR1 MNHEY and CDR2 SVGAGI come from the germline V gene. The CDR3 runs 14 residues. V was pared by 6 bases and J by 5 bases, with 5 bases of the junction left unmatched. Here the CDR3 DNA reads TGTGCCAGCAGATCAGACAGGGGAAATGAAAAACTGTTTTTT. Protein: CASRSDRGNEKLFF.

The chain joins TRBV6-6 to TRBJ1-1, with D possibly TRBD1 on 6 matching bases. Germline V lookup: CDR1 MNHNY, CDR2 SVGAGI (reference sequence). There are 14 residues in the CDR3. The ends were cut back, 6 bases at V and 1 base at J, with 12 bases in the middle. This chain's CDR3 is CASRPGQSNTEAFF. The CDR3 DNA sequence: TGTGCCAGCAGGCCCGGACAGTCGAACACTGAAGCTTTCTTT.

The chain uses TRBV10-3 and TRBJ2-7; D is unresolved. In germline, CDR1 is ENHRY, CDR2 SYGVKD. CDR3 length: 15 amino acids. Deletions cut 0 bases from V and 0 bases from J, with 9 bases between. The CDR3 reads CAISESAVSSYEQYF. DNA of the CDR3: TGTGCCATCAGTGAGTCGGCGGTCTCCTCCTACGAGCAGTACTTC.

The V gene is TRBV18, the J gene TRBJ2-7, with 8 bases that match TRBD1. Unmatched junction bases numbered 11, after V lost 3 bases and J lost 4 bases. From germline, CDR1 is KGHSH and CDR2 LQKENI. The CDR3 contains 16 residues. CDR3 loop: CASSPPTGGSGYEQYF. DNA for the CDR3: TGTGCCAGCTCACCTCCCACAGGGGGATCGGGTTACGAGCAGTACTTC.

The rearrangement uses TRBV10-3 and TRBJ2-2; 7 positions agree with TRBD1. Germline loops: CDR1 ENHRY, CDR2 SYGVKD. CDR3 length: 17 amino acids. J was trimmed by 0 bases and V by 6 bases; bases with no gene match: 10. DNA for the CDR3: TGTGCCATCAGCTGGACAGGAGGTTCAGCGAACACCGGGGAGCTGTTTTTT. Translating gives CAISWTGGSANTGELFF.

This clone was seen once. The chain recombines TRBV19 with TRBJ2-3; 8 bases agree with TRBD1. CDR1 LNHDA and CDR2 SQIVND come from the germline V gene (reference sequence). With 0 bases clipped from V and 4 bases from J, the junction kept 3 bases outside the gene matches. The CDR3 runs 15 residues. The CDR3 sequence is CASSIDRGHADTQYF. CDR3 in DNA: TGTGCCAGTAGTATAGACAGGGGGCACGCAGATACGCAGTATTTT.

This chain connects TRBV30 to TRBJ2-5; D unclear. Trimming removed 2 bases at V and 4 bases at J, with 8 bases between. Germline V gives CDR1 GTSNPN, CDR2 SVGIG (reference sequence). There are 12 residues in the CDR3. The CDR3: CAWSSGRETQYF. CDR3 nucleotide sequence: TGTGCCTGGAGTTCTGGGCGAGAGACCCAGTACTTC. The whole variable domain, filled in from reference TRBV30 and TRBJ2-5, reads SQTIHQWPATLVQPVGSPLSLECTVEGTSNPNLYWYRQAAGRGLQLLFYSVGIGQISSEVPQNLSASRPQDRQFILSSKKLLLSDSGFYLCAWSSGRETQYFGPGTRLLVL.

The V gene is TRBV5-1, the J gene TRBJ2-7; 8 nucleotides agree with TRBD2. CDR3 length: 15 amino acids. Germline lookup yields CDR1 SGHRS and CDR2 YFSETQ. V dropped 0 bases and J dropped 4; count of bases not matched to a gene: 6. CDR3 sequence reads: CASSLAGTRRYEQYF. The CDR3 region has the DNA TGCGCCAGCAGCTTGGCCGGGACTAGAAGGTACGAGCAGTACTTC.

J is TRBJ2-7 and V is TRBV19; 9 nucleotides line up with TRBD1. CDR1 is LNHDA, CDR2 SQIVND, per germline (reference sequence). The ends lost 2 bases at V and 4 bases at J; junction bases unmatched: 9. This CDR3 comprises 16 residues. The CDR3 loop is CASSISLDRGLYEQYF. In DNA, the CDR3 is TGTGCCAGTAGTATATCCCTGGACAGGGGCTTGTACGAGCAGTACTTC.

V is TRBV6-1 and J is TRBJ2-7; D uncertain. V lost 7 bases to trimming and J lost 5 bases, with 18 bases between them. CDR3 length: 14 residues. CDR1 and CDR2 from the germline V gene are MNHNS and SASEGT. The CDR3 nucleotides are TGTGCCAGCAATGGACGTGGCCCGATAGACGAGCAGTACTTC. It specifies CASNGRGPIDEQYF.

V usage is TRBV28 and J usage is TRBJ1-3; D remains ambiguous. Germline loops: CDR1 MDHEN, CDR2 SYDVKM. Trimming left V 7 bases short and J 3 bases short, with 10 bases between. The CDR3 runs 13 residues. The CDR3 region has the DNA TGTGCCAGCACCCCTTTCGTTGGAAACACCATATATTTT. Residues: CASTPFVGNTIYF.

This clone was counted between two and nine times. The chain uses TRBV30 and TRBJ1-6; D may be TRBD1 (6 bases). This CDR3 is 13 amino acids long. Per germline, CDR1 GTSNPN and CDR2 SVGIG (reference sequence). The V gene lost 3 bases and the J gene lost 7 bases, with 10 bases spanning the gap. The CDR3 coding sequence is TGTGCCTGGAGAGGACAGCTGAATTCACCCCTCCACTTT. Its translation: CAWRGQLNSPLHF.

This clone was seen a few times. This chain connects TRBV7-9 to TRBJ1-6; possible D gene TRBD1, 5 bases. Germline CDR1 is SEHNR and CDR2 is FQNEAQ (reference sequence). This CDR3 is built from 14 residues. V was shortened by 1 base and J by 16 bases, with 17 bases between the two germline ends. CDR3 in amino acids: CASSLEGPSRLLHF. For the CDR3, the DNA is TGTGCCAGCAGCTTAGAGGGACCGAGCAGGCTTCTCCACTTT.

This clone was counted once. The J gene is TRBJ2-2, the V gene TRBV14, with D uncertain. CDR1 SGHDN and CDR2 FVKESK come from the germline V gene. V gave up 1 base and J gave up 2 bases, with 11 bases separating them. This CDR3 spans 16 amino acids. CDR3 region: CASSQAYTINTGELFF. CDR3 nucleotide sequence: TGTGCCAGCAGCCAAGCGTACACGATAAACACCGGGGAGCTGTTTTTT.

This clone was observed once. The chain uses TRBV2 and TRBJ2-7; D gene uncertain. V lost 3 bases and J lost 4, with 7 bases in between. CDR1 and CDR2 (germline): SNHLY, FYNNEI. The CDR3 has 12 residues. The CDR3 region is CASSDKGYEQYF. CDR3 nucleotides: TGTGCCAGCAGTGATAAGGGTTACGAGCAGTACTTC.

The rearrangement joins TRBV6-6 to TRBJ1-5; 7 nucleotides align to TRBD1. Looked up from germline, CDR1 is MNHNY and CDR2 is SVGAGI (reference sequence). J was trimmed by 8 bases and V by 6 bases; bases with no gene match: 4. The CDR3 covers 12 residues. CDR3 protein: CASSRDREPQHF. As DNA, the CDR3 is TGTGCCAGCAGCCGAGACAGGGAGCCCCAGCATTTT.

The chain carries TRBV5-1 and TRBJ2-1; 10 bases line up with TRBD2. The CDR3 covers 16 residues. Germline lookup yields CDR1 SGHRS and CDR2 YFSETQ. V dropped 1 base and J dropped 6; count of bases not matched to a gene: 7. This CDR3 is CASSLTVAGGTNEQFF. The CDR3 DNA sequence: TGCGCCAGCAGCTTGACGGTAGCGGGGGGAACCAATGAGCAGTTCTTC. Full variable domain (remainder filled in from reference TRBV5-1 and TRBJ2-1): KAGVTQTPRYLIKTRGQQVTLSCSPISGHRSVSWYQQTPGQGLQFLFEYFSETQRNKGNFPGRFSGRQFSNSRSEMNVSTLELGDSALYLCASSLTVAGGTNEQFFGPGTRLTVL.

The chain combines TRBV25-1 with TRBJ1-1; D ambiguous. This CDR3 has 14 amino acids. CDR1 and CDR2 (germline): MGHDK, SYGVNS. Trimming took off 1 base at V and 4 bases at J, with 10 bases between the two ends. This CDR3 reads CASSECRRCTEAFF. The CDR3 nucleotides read TGTGCCAGCAGTGAATGTCGGCGATGCACTGAAGCTTTCTTT.

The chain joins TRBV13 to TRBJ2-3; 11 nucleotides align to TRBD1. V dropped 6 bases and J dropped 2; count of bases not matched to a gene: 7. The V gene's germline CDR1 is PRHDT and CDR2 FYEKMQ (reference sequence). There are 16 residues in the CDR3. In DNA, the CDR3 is TGTGCCAGCAGGTTACGGGACAGGGGGATCACAGATACGCAGTATTTT. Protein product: CASRLRDRGITDTQYF.

The DNA for the CDR3 is TGTGCCAGCAGCGCAGGGGGGATGATTCGGGAGCAGTACTTC. The encoded protein is CASSAGGMIREQYF. The rearrangement uses TRBV5-4 and TRBJ2-7; possible D gene TRBD1, 7 bases. CDR3 length: 14 amino acids. From germline, CDR1 is SGHNT and CDR2 YYREEE (reference sequence). Trimming pared 4 bases from V and 7 bases from J, leaving 18 bases between.

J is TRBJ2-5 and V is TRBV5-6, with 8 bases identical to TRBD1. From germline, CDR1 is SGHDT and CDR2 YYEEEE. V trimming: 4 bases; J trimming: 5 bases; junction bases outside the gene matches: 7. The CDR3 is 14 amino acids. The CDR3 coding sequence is TGTGCCAGCAGCCAGGGACAGGAGGGCGAGACCCAGTACTTC. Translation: CASSQGQEGETQYF. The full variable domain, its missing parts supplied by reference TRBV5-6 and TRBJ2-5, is DAGVTQSPTHLIKTRGQQVTLRCSPKSGHDTVSWYQQALGQGPQFIFQYYEEEERQRGNFPDRFSGHQFPNYSSELNVNALLLGDSALYLCASSQGQEGETQYFGPGTRLLVL.